The following is a T cell receptor (beta chain) sequence with its context. Categorization into cohorts depended on clinical history that participants reported. This specimen belongs to a study of blood T cell repertoires in COVID-19. Background on the study: Some COVID-19 samples were acute and others convalescent; all came from the United States, Italy and Spain.

The data were produced by immunoSEQ multiplex PCR, yet TCRdb's version contains in-frame clones alone and is incomplete. Found here are 150,000 to 200,000 clones, 86% of them singletons; the top ten hold 20% to 25%. The germline V gene has CDR1 SGHAT and CDR2 FQNNGV. With 4 bases clipped from V and 1 base from J, the junction kept 8 bases outside the gene matches. This CDR3 contains 16 residues. The receptor comes from a woman in her 40s in a cohort exposed to, infected with or recovered from COVID-19 (not recorded which). Specimen: PBMCs or T cells enriched from blood (not recorded which). The chain joins TRBV11-2 to TRBJ1-2, with 8 bases matching TRBD1. Written as DNA, the CDR3 is TGTGCCAGCAGCTCCGCCGGGACAGGCTTTAACTATGGCTACACCTTC. This translates into CASSSAGTGFNYGYTF. The full variable domain, completed using reference TRBV11-2 and TRBJ1-2, is EAGVAQSPRYKIIEKRQSVAFWCNPISGHATLYWYQQILGQGPKLLIQFQNNGVVDDSQLPKDRFSAERLKGVDSTLKIQPAKLEDSAVYLCASSSAGTGFNYGYTFGSGTRLTVV.